The 24 T cell receptor beta chains presented below share a single source sample, sequenced in a study of T cell clonality in common variable immunodeficiency (dated by TCRdb to the mid-2010s). Study-wide conclusions, independent of this receptor: CVID TCRbeta sequences reportedly showed fewer deletions and N-nucleotide insertions and lacked highly modified clones with 13 or more V deletions.

The library was prepared using the immunoSEQ multiplex PCR assay. TCRdb holds this immuneACCESS table with in-frame rearrangements only. Some clones are missing; in checked studies, unresolved V genes explain under half, and the rest has no known cause. This sample has 2,500 to 3,000 clones, none of them a singleton. Jointly, the top ten make up 11% of the sample. These receptors are not linked to any known antigen. The sequenced sample was peripheral blood mononuclear cells. These receptors were collected from a human donor with common variable immunodeficiency.

By frequency in the sample, this clone is medium-sized. The read comes to an end 3 residues before the CDR3 does, leaving the germline J gene to fill in the end. V is TRBV7-8 and J is TRBJ2-4; D gene uncertain. V lost 5 bases to trimming and J lost 2 bases, with 16 bases between them. The CDR3 covers 16 residues. Germline loops: CDR1 SGHVS, CDR2 FQNEAQ. The sequenced part of the CDR3 DNA is TGTGCCAGCAGCCCCGTTTTCCAGAGTACCAAAAACATT. Its translation is CASSPVFQSTKNI. The complete CDR3 reads CASSPVFQSTKNIQYF.

This clone is labeled medium-sized. The sequence runs out 3 residues before the end of the CDR3; the remainder is reconstructed from the germline J gene. The J gene is TRBJ2-1, the V gene TRBV10-3; D possibly corresponds to TRBD1 (6 bases). V was trimmed by 5 bases and J by 5 bases, leaving 22 bases between them. CDR1 is ENHRY, CDR2 SYGVKD, per germline. The CDR3 spans 17 residues. CDR3 DNA, as far as it was read: TGTGCCATCAGTAAGACAATGGGGGCTGAGGTCCACAATGAG. Protein: CAISKTMGAEVHNE. The whole CDR3 protein reads CAISKTMGAEVHNEQFF.

In this sample, this clone turned up many times. The CDR3 extends 3 residues past the end of the read, so its final part is completed from the germline J gene. The genes are TRBV15 and TRBJ2-5, with 7 bases matching TRBD2. This CDR3 spans 16 amino acids. CDR1 and CDR2 from the germline V gene are LNHNV and YYDKDF (reference sequence). The J segment lost 2 bases and the V segment lost 5 bases, leaving 11 bases of the junction unmatched. CDR3 region: CATSLSLVGGQETQYF. Partial CDR3 DNA: TGTGCCACCAGCTTATCACTAGTGGGGGGGCAAGAGACC.

By share, this clone ranks as medium-sized. Read sequence stops 3 residues before the CDR3 end, and the germline J gene provides the missing end. V usage is TRBV14 and J usage is TRBJ2-3; D is perhaps TRBD2 (6 bases). Germline V lookup: CDR1 SGHDN, CDR2 FVKESK. V was pared by 4 bases and J by 1 base, with 15 bases between. CDR3 size: 16 residues. The CDR3 DNA, read in part, is TGTGCCAGCAGCCGAATGGGCGGCGGGGGCACAGATACG. Its protein is CASSRMGGGGTDT. The complete CDR3 protein is CASSRMGGGGTDTQYF. The full variable domain, its missing parts supplied by reference TRBV14 and TRBJ2-3, is EAGVTQFPSHSVIEKGQTVTLRCDPISGHDNLYWYRRVMGKEIKFLLHFVKESKQDESGMPNNRFLAERTGGTYSTLKVQPAELEDSGVYFCASSRMGGGGTDTQYFGPGTRLTVL.

This clone counts as medium-sized (0.01 to 0.1%). Coverage ceases 3 residues before the CDR3 finishes, and the germline J gene fills in the end. The chain has TRBV19 and TRBJ2-6, with 8 bases identical to TRBD1. The CDR3 length is 18 residues. V was pared by 7 bases and J by 0 bases, with 11 bases of the junction left unmatched. The V gene's germline CDR1 is LNHDA and CDR2 SQIVND (reference sequence). The CDR3 bases that were read are TGTGCCAGTACCCACAGGGGGGTGATGGGCTCTGGGGCCAACGTC. As protein: CASTHRGVMGSGANV. The full CDR3 is CASTHRGVMGSGANVLTF.

Judged by abundance, this clone is medium-sized (0.01 to 0.1%). The missing CDR3 end, 3 residues past where the read stops, is filled in from the germline J gene. The chain recombines TRBV19 with TRBJ2-7; 9 positions match TRBD1. This CDR3 contains 15 residues. Germline values: CDR1 LNHDA, CDR2 SQIVND (reference sequence). V lost 3 bases and J lost 3; bases outside the gene matches: 6. The covered CDR3 bases are TGTGCCAGTAGTATGAAAGGACAGGGGCACTACGAG. It translates to CASSMKGQGHYE. The CDR3 in its entirety is CASSMKGQGHYEQYF.

A word on this clone: The read is 3 residues too short to cover the CDR3 end, so that end is filled in from the germline J gene. The J gene is TRBJ2-3, the V gene TRBV7-2, with D possibly being TRBD2 (7 bases). The CDR3 has 15 residues. Germline CDR1 is SGHTA and CDR2 is FQGNSA. The covered CDR3 bases are TGTGCCAGCAGCTTAGCTAGTGGGGGGGCTCAAGCG. Its protein is CASSLASGGAQA. The full CDR3 protein is CASSLASGGAQAQYF. Based on the CDR3 plus reference TRBV7-2 and TRBJ2-3, the full variable domain is GAGVSQSPSNKVTEKGKDVELRCDPISGHTALYWYRQSLGQGLEFLIYFQGNSAPDKSGLPSDRFSAERTGGSVSTLTIQRTQQEDSAVYLCASSLASGGAQAQYFGPGTRLTVL.

This clone is deemed medium-sized. The read stops 3 residues short of the end of the CDR3; the missing end is completed from the germline J gene. The genes are TRBV5-8 and TRBJ2-5, with TRBD1 as a possible D gene (6 bases). Per germline, CDR1 SGHTS and CDR2 YDEGEE. This CDR3 has 15 residues. Trimming removed 4 bases from V and 2 bases from J, with 15 bases in between. The CDR3: CASSHRELVQETQYF. The sequenced part of the CDR3 DNA is TGTGCCAGCAGCCACAGGGAGTTAGTTCAAGAGACC.

This clone has a handful of counts. The read ends 3 residues shy of where the CDR3 ends; the end is completed using the germline J gene. V gene TRBV20-1 combines with J gene TRBJ1-1; a possible D gene is TRBD1 (5 bases). In germline, CDR1 is DFQATT, CDR2 SNEGSKA (reference sequence). This CDR3 is built from 14 residues. V dropped 3 bases and J dropped 2 bases, with 13 bases sitting between them. The DNA read from the CDR3 is TGCAGTGCTAGGTCAGGGCCTTCTAACACTGAA. As protein: CSARSGPSNTE. The full CDR3 reads CSARSGPSNTEAFF.

This clone was recorded many times. The read falls 3 residues short of the CDR3 end, and the missing part is taken from the germline J gene. V gene TRBV20-1 combines with J gene TRBJ2-1, with D possibly TRBD1 on 6 matching bases. This CDR3 comprises 14 residues. Between the trimmed V and J ends, which lost 2 bases and 3 bases, there was a span of 11 bases. Germline V gene sequence: CDR1 DFQATT, CDR2 SNEGSKA (reference sequence). Incomplete CDR3 DNA: TGCAGTGCTAGACCGACAGGACTCTACAATGAG. Its translation: CSARPTGLYNE. The whole CDR3 region reads CSARPTGLYNEQFF.

Ten or more counts support this clone. The read terminates 3 residues before the CDR3 end, so the remaining end is supplied by the germline J gene. The V call is TRBV5-1, the J call TRBJ2-7, with 8 positions matching TRBD1. There are 16 residues in the CDR3. After removal of 3 bases from V and 2 bases from J, the junction contained 10 bases not matched to a gene. Germline CDR1 is SGHRS and CDR2 is YFSETQ. The sequenced part of the CDR3 DNA is TGCGCCAGCAGCTCCGAGCGGACAGGGTGGGCCTACGAG. It translates to CASSSERTGWAYE. The entire CDR3 is CASSSERTGWAYEQYF.

In this sample, this clone is medium-sized. CDR3 sequence: CASSPDSNYEQYF. CDR3 DNA (partial): TGTGCCAGCAGTCCAGACTCGAACTACGAG. V usage is TRBV6-2 or TRBV6-3 and J usage is TRBJ2-7; D gene uncertain. The CDR3 is cut off 3 residues early in the read; its end comes from the germline J gene. The CDR3 has 13 residues. Germline V gene sequence: CDR1 MNHEY, CDR2 SVGEGT. Trimming cost V 5 bases and J 3 bases, with 11 bases left between them.

The sample holds many counts of this clone. Read coverage stops 3 residues before the CDR3 terminus; the germline J gene supplies the remainder. The J gene is TRBJ2-7, the V gene TRBV19; the match to TRBD1 covers 8 bases. This CDR3 contains 15 residues. Looked up from germline, CDR1 is LNHDA and CDR2 is SQIVND (reference sequence). V dropped 4 bases and J dropped 3; count of bases not matched to a gene: 8. The covered CDR3 bases are TGTGCCAGTAGTACGCTTTTCGGACAGGGCTACGAG. Protein sequence: CASSTLFGQGYE. In full, the CDR3 reads CASSTLFGQGYEQYF.

Within the sample, this clone is medium-sized (0.01 to 0.1%). The read finishes 3 residues shy of the CDR3 end, and the germline J gene is used to complete it. The chain employs TRBV2 and TRBJ2-1; maybe TRBD2 (6 bases). The CDR3 covers 12 residues. Germline V gives CDR1 SNHLY, CDR2 FYNNEI. V was clipped by 6 bases and J by 7 bases, with 10 bases between them. CDR3: CASRETRNEQFF. CDR3 DNA (partial): TGTGCCAGCAGAGAGACTAGGAATGAG.

There are a few counts of this clone. The sequence runs out 3 residues before the end of the CDR3; the remainder is reconstructed from the germline J gene. The V call is TRBV18, the J call TRBJ1-3; D is unresolved. Germline V gene sequence: CDR1 KGHSH, CDR2 LQKENI. The CDR3 runs 16 residues. V dropped 1 base and J dropped 2 bases, with 12 bases sitting between them. CDR3 bases read: TGTGCCAGCTCACCACTTGCGGAGTTCGCTGGAAACACC. Its translation: CASSPLAEFAGNT. The full CDR3 protein is CASSPLAEFAGNTIYF.

This clone was counted at least ten times. The sequence runs out 3 residues before the end of the CDR3; the remainder is reconstructed from the germline J gene. This rearrangement joins TRBV27 to TRBJ2-2, with 7 bases that match TRBD2. Germline V CDR1 and CDR2: MNHEY, SMNVEV (reference sequence). The V segment lost 4 bases and the J segment 4 bases; nucleotides outside the gene matches: 6. This CDR3 spans 15 amino acids. Partial CDR3 DNA: TGTGCCAGCAGTTCCCGGGACTACTCCACCGGGGAG. Protein product: CASSSRDYSTGE. The CDR3 reads in full as CASSSRDYSTGELFF.

In its sample, this clone ranks as medium-sized. From the germline J gene comes the end of the CDR3, since the read stops 3 residues before it. The chain combines TRBV4-1 with TRBJ1-2, with 8 bases identical to TRBD1. Per germline, CDR1 MGHRA and CDR2 YSYEKL. The V gene end was trimmed by 3 bases and the J gene end by 5 bases; junction bases not matched to a gene: 14. This CDR3 comprises 17 residues. The CDR3 DNA, read in part, is TGCGCCAGCAGCCACCCCCCCCGGACAGGGCACGGGTATGGC. Translation: CASSHPPRTGHGYG. The full-length CDR3 reads as CASSHPPRTGHGYGYTF.

This clone is medium-sized within its sample. From the germline J gene comes the end of the CDR3, since the read stops 3 residues before it. This chain connects TRBV7-8 to TRBJ2-5, with D possibly TRBD2 on 5 matching bases. Deletions cut 2 bases from V and 3 bases from J, with 13 bases between. From germline, CDR1 is SGHVS and CDR2 FQNEAQ. This CDR3 contains 15 residues. CDR3 in amino acids: CASSLPTRIEETQYF. CDR3 DNA, as far as it was read: TGTGCCAGCAGCTTACCTACTAGAATAGAAGAGACC.

On this clone: The read halts 3 residues ahead of the CDR3 end, with the missing end drawn from the germline J gene. This rearrangement joins TRBV7-9 to TRBJ1-4, with TRBD1 matching 9 bases. The CDR3 covers 14 residues. Germline V gene sequence: CDR1 SEHNR, CDR2 FQNEAQ (reference sequence). V lost 3 bases, J lost 5 bases, and 1 base stayed unmatched. The CDR3 DNA, read in part, is TGTGCCAGCAGCTTTGGACAGGGGAATGAAAAA. As protein: CASSFGQGNEK. The CDR3 as a whole reads CASSFGQGNEKLFF. The whole variable domain, filled in from reference TRBV7-9 and TRBJ1-4, reads DTGVSQNPRHKITKRGQNVTFRCDPISEHNRLYWYRQTLGQGPEFLTYFQNEAQLEKSRLLSDRFSAERPKGSFSTLEIQRTEQGDSAMYLCASSFGQGNEKLFFGSGTQLSVL.

This clone was seen repeatedly, ten times or more. The read is 3 residues too short to cover the CDR3 end, so that end is filled in from the germline J gene. J is TRBJ2-7 and V is TRBV2; 9 bases are a match to TRBD1. V trimming: 8 bases; J trimming: 5 bases; junction bases outside the gene matches: 4. From germline, CDR1 is SNHLY and CDR2 FYNNEI. The CDR3 length is 12 residues. The CDR3 bases that were read are TGTGCCAGCGACAGGGGGTTTAACGAG. Protein product: CASDRGFNE. The CDR3, in full, reads CASDRGFNEQYF.

In this sample, this clone is medium-sized. The read ends 3 residues early relative to the CDR3; the germline J gene fills the gap. This chain links TRBV20-1 with TRBJ2-7, with 7 bases fitting TRBD2. The CDR3 sequence is 13 residues long. V was pared by 1 base and J by 5 bases, with 5 bases of the junction left unmatched. Germline V CDR1 and CDR2: DFQATT, SNEGSKA (reference sequence). The chain's CDR3 is CSARGGGFHEQYF. The CDR3 DNA, read in part, is TGCAGTGCTAGAGGGGGGGGGTTTCACGAG.

By proportion, this clone is medium-sized. The sequence runs out 3 residues before the end of the CDR3; the remainder is reconstructed from the germline J gene. This sequence joins TRBV7-2 and TRBJ2-7; 7 bases map to TRBD1. This CDR3 has 15 residues. J lost 0 bases, V lost 3 bases, and 5 bases had no gene match. CDR1 and CDR2 from the germline V gene are SGHTA and FQGNSA. The CDR3 here is CASSLTGIYSYEQYF. The DNA read from the CDR3 is TGTGCCAGCAGCTTGACAGGGATCTACTCCTACGAG. Together with reference TRBV7-2 and TRBJ2-7, the CDR3 gives the full variable domain: GAGVSQSPSNKVTEKGKDVELRCDPISGHTALYWYRQSLGQGLEFLIYFQGNSAPDKSGLPSDRFSAERTGGSVSTLTIQRTQQEDSAVYLCASSLTGIYSYEQYFGPGTRLTVT.

This clone has more than one count but fewer than ten. The read comes to an end 3 residues before the CDR3 does, leaving the germline J gene to fill in the end. This chain links TRBV6-1 with TRBJ2-5, with D unresolved. V lost 3 bases and J 6 bases, leaving 11 bases between the germline ends. The CDR3 totals 13 residues. Germline CDR1 MNHNS, CDR2 SASEGT. The CDR3 loop reads CASSDYSNKTQYF. CDR3 DNA, as far as it was read: TGTGCCAGCAGTGATTATAGCAATAAGACC.

This clone showed up many times. The read ends 3 residues early relative to the CDR3; the germline J gene fills the gap. V and J are TRBV4-2 and TRBJ2-1; 14 positions agree with TRBD2. V shed 4 bases and J 8 bases; nucleotides not matched to a gene: 7. This CDR3 region has 16 residues. The germline V gene has CDR1 LGHNA and CDR2 YNFKEQ. CDR3: CASSRSGTSGGDEQFF. The sequenced part of the CDR3 DNA is TGTGCCAGCAGCCGATCCGGGACTAGCGGGGGCGATGAG.